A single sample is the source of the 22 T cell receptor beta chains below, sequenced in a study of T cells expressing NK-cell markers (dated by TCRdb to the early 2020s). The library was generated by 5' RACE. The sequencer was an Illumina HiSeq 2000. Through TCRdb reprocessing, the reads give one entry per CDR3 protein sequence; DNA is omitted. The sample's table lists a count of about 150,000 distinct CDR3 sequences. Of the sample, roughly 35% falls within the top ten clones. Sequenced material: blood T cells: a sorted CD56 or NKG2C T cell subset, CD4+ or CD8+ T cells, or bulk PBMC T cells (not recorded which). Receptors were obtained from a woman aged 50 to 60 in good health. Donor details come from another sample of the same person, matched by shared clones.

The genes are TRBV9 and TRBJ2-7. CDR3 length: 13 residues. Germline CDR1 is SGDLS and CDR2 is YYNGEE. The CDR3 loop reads CASSGGNSYEQYF.

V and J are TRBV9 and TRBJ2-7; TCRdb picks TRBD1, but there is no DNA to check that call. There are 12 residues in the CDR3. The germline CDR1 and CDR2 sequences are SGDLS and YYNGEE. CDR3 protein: CASSTGGHEQYF.

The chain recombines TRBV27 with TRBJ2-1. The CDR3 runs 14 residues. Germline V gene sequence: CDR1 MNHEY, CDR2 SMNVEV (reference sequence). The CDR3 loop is CASSLAGLYNEQFF.

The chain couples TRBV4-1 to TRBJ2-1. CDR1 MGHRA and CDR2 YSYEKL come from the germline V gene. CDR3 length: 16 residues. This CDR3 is CASSHLIASSYNEQFF.

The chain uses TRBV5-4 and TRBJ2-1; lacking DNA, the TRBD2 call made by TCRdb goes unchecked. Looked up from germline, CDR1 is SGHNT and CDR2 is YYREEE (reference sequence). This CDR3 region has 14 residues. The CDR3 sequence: CASSFIGSGNEQFF.

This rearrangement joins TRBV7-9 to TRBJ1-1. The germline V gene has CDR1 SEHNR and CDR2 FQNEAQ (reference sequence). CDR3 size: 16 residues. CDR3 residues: CASSLQALGDAYEAFF.

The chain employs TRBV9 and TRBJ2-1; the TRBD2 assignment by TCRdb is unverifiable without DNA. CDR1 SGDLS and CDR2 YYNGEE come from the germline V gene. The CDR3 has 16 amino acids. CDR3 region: CASSVARAAPYNEQFF.

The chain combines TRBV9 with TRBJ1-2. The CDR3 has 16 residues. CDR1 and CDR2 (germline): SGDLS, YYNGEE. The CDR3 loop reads CASSVRQAGGKDGYTF.

The CDR3 is CASSVNRISSYNEQFF. This chain links TRBV9 with TRBJ2-1. The CDR3 is 16 residues long. Germline-derived CDR1 and CDR2 are SGDLS and YYNGEE.

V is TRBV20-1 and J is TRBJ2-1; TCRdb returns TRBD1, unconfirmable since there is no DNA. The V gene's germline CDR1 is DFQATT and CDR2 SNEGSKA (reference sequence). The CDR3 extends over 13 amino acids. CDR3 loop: CSARDNAQDEQFF.

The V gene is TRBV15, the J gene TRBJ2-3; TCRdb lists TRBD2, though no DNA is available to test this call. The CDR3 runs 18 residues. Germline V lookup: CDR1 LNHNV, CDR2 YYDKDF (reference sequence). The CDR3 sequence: CATSRRGGSHLNTDTQYF.

CDR3 protein: CASRMGTQYNTQYF. The rearrangement joins TRBV27 to TRBJ2-3; TCRdb's D call, TRBD2, is unchecked because there is no DNA. The CDR3 covers 14 residues. Germline-derived CDR1 and CDR2 are MNHEY and SMNVEV (reference sequence).

The CDR3: CASSLGSGGEQFF. The chain joins TRBV11-2 to TRBJ2-1; TCRdb's assignment of TRBD1 cannot be checked, as there is no DNA. CDR1 is SGHAT and CDR2 is FQNNGV in the germline V gene. The CDR3 spans 13 residues.

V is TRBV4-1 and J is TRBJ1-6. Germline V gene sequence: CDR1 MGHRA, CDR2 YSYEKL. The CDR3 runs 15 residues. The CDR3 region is CASSQVMGTDSPLHF.

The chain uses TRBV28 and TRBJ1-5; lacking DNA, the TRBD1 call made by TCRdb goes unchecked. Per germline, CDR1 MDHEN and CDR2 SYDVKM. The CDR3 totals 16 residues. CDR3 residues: CASSLFSGTGNQPQHF.

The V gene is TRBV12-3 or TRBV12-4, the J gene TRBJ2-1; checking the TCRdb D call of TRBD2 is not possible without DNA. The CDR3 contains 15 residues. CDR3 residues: CASSLAGLAIDEQFF.

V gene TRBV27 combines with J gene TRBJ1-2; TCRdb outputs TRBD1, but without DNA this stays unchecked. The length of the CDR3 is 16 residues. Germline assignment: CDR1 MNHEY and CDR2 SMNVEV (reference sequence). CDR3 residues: CASSFLLGTGPDGYTF.

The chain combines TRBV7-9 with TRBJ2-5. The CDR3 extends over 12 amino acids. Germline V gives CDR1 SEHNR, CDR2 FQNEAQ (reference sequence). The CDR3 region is CASSSMSETQYF.

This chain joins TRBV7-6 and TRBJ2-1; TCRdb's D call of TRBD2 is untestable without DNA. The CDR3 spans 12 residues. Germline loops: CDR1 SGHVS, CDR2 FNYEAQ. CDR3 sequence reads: CAAARKGNEQFF.

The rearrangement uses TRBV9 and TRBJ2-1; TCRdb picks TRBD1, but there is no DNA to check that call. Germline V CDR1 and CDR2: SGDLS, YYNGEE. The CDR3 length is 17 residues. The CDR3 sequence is CASSVENRGVPYNEQFF.

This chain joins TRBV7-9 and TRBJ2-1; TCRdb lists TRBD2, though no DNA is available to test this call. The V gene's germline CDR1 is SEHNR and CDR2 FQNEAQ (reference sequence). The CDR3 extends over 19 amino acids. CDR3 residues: CASSLSPVASGRARYEQFF.

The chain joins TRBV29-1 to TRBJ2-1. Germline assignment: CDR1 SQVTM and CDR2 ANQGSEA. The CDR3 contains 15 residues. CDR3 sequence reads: CSVLGGNRPYNEQFF.